These 9 T cell receptor beta chains were all obtained from the same sample, sequenced in a study of immune cell composition in non-small cell lung cancer (TCRdb year 2017). Normal lung samples came from the same patient and were non-adjacent lung tissue collected as far from the tumour as possible, with a minimum distance of 3 cm. To prepare the library, the immunoSEQ multiplex PCR assay was applied. Imported from immuneACCESS, the table was reduced by TCRdb to in-frame sequences with V and J called. These copies leave out some clones; in studies compared against another copy, an unresolved V gene accounts for under half, and the cause of the remainder is not known. The sample profile shows over 6,500 clones; approximately 61% of them were found once. The top ten clonotypes cover about 10% of the sample. Material for sequencing was non-adjacent lung tissue. Receptors originate from a human donor with non-small cell lung cancer.

The gene calls are TRBV18 and TRBJ1-2; D uncertain. This CDR3 region has 16 residues. The germline gives CDR1 KGHSH, CDR2 LQKENI. The V end was cut by 3 bases, the J end by 0 bases, with 14 bases between. CDR3 sequence reads: CASSPGRRAANYGYTF. The CDR3 DNA reads TGTGCCAGCTCACCGGGTAGGCGGGCAGCTAACTATGGCTACACCTTC. Supplemented by reference TRBV18 and TRBJ1-2, the full variable domain reads NAGVMQNPRHLVRRRGQEARLRCSPMKGHSHVYWYRQLPEEGLKFMVYLQKENIIDESGMPKERFSAEFPKEGPSILRIQQVVRGDSAAYFCASSPGRRAANYGYTFGSGTRLTVV.

The chain links TRBV5-1 to TRBJ2-1, with 7 bases identical to TRBD1. The CDR3 contains 13 residues. The V gene's germline CDR1 is SGHRS and CDR2 YFSETQ. Losses at the gene ends were 5 bases for V and 9 bases for J; bases not matched to a gene: 8. CDR3 residues: CASSRTGEGEQFF. DNA of the CDR3: TGCGCCAGCAGTAGGACAGGCGAGGGTGAGCAGTTCTTC.

The chain recombines TRBV6-1 with TRBJ2-7; 14 nucleotides agree with TRBD2. CDR1 is MNHNS and CDR2 is SASEGT in the germline V gene. After removal of 2 bases from V and 6 bases from J, the junction contained 6 bases not matched to a gene. There are 16 residues in the CDR3. The CDR3 protein is CASSEQGLAGDGEQYF. CDR3 nucleotide sequence: TGTGCCAGCAGTGAACAGGGACTAGCGGGAGATGGCGAGCAGTACTTC.

This chain joins TRBV6-5 and TRBJ1-5; D ambiguous. The CDR3 contains 12 residues. Germline loops: CDR1 MNHEY, CDR2 SVGAGI. V lost 2 bases to trimming and J lost 9 bases, with 8 bases between them. CDR3 nucleotides: TGTGCCAGCAGTTACCCTGGAGGGCCCCAGCATTTT. As protein: CASSYPGGPQHF.

The chain carries TRBV5-6 and TRBJ2-5, with a weak D call TRBD2 (6 bases). Germline assignment: CDR1 SGHDT and CDR2 YYEEEE. Trimming shortened V by 0 bases and J by 4 bases, and 13 bases separated the two germline ends. The CDR3 length is 15 residues. In DNA, the CDR3 is TGTGCCAGCAGCTTGGTGCTGGGGAGGTCAGAGACCCAGTACTTC. Encoded protein: CASSLVLGRSETQYF.

The rearrangement links TRBV11-1 to TRBJ1-2; TRBD1 is a possible D gene (6 bases). The CDR3 runs to 13 residues. The ends were cut back, 4 bases at V and 5 bases at J, with 11 bases in the middle. In germline, CDR1 is SGHAT, CDR2 FQDESV (reference sequence). Here the CDR3 DNA reads TGTGCCAGCAGCTCAGGGGCAGGGTATGGCTACACCTTC. This codes for CASSSGAGYGYTF.

This clone was observed a few times. The chain is built from TRBV11-1 and TRBJ1-6; D is unclear. V lost 3 bases, J lost 6 bases, and 9 bases lay in between. Germline V gives CDR1 SGHAT, CDR2 FQDESV (reference sequence). The CDR3 loop spans 14 amino acids. The CDR3 loop reads CASSLAAPNSPLHF. CDR3 sequence (DNA): TGTGCCAGCAGCTTGGCGGCACCTAATTCACCCCTCCACTTT.

This chain links TRBV28 with TRBJ2-2; D remains ambiguous. Per germline, CDR1 MDHEN and CDR2 SYDVKM. The length of the CDR3 is 13 residues. The V end was cut by 5 bases, the J end by 9 bases, with 13 bases between. The CDR3 DNA is TGTGCCAGCAGTCTCTTGACACCCCGGGAGCTGTTTTTT. Protein sequence: CASSLLTPRELFF. Complete variable domain (other parts from reference TRBV28 and TRBJ2-2): DVKVTQSSRYLVKRTGEKVFLECVQDMDHENMFWYRQDPGLGLRLIYFSYDVKMKEKGDIPEGYSVSREKKERFSLILESASTNQTSMYLCASSLLTPRELFFGEGSRLTVL.

By share of the sample, this clone is large. J is TRBJ1-2 and V is TRBV28; a weak D match, TRBD1 (5 bases). The germline V gene encodes CDR1 MDHEN and CDR2 SYDVKM. Trimming left V 3 bases short and J 2 bases short, with 13 bases between. The CDR3 has 15 amino acids. CDR3 residues: CASSFQGLENYGYTF. In nucleotides, the CDR3 is TGTGCCAGCAGTTTTCAGGGATTGGAAAACTATGGCTACACCTTC.